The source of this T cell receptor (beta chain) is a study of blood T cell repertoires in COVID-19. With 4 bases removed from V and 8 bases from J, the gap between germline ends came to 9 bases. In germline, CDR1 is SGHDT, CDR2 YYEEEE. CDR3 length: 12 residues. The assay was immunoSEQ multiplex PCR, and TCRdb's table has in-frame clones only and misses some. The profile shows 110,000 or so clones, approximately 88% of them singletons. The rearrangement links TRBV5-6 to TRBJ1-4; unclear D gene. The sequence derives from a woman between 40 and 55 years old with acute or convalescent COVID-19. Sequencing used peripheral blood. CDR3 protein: CASSREFEKLFF. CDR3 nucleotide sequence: TGTGCCAGCAGCCGGGAATTCGAAAAACTGTTTTTT.